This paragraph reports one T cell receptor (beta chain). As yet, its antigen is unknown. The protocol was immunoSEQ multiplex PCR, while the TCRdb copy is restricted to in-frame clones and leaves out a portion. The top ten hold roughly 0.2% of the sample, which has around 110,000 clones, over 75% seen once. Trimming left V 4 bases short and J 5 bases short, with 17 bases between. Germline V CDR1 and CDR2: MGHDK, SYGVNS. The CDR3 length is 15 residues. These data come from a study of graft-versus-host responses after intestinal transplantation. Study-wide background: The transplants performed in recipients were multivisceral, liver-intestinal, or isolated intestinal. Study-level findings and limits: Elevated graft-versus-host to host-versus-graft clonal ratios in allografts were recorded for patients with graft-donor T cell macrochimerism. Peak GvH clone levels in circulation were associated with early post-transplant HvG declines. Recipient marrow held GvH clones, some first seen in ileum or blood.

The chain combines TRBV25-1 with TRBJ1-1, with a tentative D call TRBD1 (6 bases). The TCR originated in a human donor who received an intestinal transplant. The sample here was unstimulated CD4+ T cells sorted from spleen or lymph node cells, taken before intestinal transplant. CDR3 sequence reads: CASSGARGIGTEAFF. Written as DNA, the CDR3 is TGTGCCAGCAGTGGAGCGAGGGGGATTGGAACTGAAGCTTTCTTT.